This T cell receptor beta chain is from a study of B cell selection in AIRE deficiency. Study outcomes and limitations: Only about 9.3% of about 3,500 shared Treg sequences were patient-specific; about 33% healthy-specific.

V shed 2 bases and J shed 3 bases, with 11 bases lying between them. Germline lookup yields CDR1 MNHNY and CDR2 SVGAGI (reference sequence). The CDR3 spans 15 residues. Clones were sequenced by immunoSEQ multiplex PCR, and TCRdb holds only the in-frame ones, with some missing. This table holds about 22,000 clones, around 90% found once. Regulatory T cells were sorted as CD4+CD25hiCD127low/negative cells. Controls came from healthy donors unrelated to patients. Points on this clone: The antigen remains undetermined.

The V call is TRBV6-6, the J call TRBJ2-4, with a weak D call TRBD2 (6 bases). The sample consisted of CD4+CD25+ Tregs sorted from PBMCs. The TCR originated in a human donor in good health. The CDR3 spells CASSYGGMGKNIQYF. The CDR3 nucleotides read TGTGCCAGCAGTTACGGGGGGATGGGCAAAAACATTCAGTACTTC.